The clone carrying this TCR beta chain has only a few counts. Its antigen is currently unknown. The CDR3 consists of 15 residues. The germline V gene encodes CDR1 SGHVS and CDR2 FQNEAQ. The ends were cut back, 5 bases at V and 0 bases at J, with 8 bases in the middle. The source material, RNA transcripts, was used to amplify TCR beta CDR3 regions. An initial round of RT-PCR targeting the TCR CDR3 relied on the HTBI primer set. One entry per CDR3 protein results from TCRdb running MiXCR on the multiplex PCR reads. Of approximately 870,000 distinct CDR3 sequences in the sample, 35% to 40% were seen once. Patients aged 18 to 65 had newly diagnosed hyperthyroidism lasting under 2 months. The PBMCs had their origin in approximately 10 ml of fresh peripheral blood. The data are from a study of T cells in Graves' hyperthyroidism and ophthalmopathy. Overall study results and limits: Most clonotypes expanded in thyroid above 0.001 were likewise present in blood.

The TCR was taken from a young man with Graves' hyperthyroidism. The J gene is TRBJ2-6, the V gene TRBV7-8; unclear D gene. The source material was blood. CDR3 in DNA: TGTGCCAGCAGCCAATCGAACTCTGGGGCCAACGTCCTGACTTTC. Amino acids: CASSQSNSGANVLTF.